Presented here are 32 T cell receptor beta chains from one specimen sequenced in a study of CD8+CD57+ T cells in acquired aplastic anemia. Template material for TCR beta VDJ and CDR3 profiling consisted of genomic DNA. From the reads, TCRdb called clonotypes with MiXCR, one entry per CDR3 protein. The sample contains 100,000 to 150,000 distinct CDR3 sequences, 48% of which appear only once. Sequenced material: sorted CD4+, CD8+, or CD8+CD57+ T cells (not recorded which) from PBMCs. These receptors came from a human donor in good health, serving as a control.

This clonotype was recorded many times. The gene calls are TRBV20-1 and TRBJ2-2; D is uncertain. Deletions cut 2 bases from V and 4 bases from J, with 14 bases between. The CDR3 has 15 amino acids. Germline V CDR1 and CDR2: DFQATT, SNEGSKA (reference sequence). The CDR3 region has the DNA TGCAGTGCTAGACCTCACGACTTGTCCACCGGGGAGCTGTTTTTT. Residues: CSARPHDLSTGELFF.

The chain combines TRBV7-2 with TRBJ2-7; D remains unclear. The V end lost 5 bases, the J end lost 0 bases, and 14 bases lay between the germline ends. The CDR3 has 15 amino acids. From germline, CDR1 is SGHTA and CDR2 FQGNSA. CDR3 nucleotide sequence: TGTGCCAGCAGCCGAGCGCAGGTGATCTCCTACGAGCAGTACTTC. Its translation is CASSRAQVISYEQYF.

This chain connects TRBV5-8 to TRBJ1-2; 9 nucleotides line up with TRBD1. The CDR3 is made up of 15 amino acids. With V trimmed by 4 bases and J by 4 bases, 8 bases remained unmatched. Germline-derived CDR1 and CDR2 are SGHTS and YDEGEE. This CDR3 reads CASSHRGPSVYGYTF. The CDR3 DNA follows: TGTGCCAGCAGCCACAGGGGGCCTTCGGTCTATGGCTACACCTTC.

Only a few counts were recorded for this clonotype. The V gene is TRBV20-1, the J gene TRBJ2-5, with TRBD2 matching over 10 bases. Germline V gives CDR1 DFQATT, CDR2 SNEGSKA (reference sequence). This CDR3 has 16 amino acids. The junction had 12 bases not matched to a gene; V was cut back by 6 bases and J by 2 bases. The CDR3 nucleotides read TGCAGTGCACAAAAACCGGGACTAGCGCATCAAGAGACCCAGTACTTC. It yields the protein CSAQKPGLAHQETQYF.

This clonotype was detected many times. The chain combines TRBV20-1 with TRBJ2-5; 11 bases agree with TRBD2. The V gene end was trimmed by 5 bases and the J gene end by 4 bases; junction bases not matched to a gene: 9. The CDR3 covers 15 residues. CDR1 is DFQATT and CDR2 is SNEGSKA in the germline V gene (reference sequence). CDR3 DNA: TGCAGTGCTCTATTTACTAGCGGGGGTCTAGAGACCCAGTACTTC. Its translation is CSALFTSGGLETQYF.

This clonotype was seen only a few times. A much larger clone lies one base from this, so it may be a read error. The chain joins TRBV7-3 to TRBJ2-7; possible D gene TRBD1, 5 bases. Matching the DNA end better, TRBJ2-4 makes the J call doubtful. Germline CDR1 SGHTA, CDR2 FQGTGA. The CDR3 extends over 15 amino acids. In nucleotides, the CDR3 is TGTGCCGGCAGCTTAAACCCCTCGCAAGGGGCCATTCAGTACTTC. It is translated as CAGSLNPSQGAIQYF.

This clonotype was seen ten or more times. The V gene is TRBV20-1, the J gene TRBJ1-2; TRBD1 agrees at 7 bases. V lost 1 base to trimming and J lost 0 bases; unmatched junction nucleotides: 2. Per the germline V gene, CDR1 is DFQATT and CDR2 is SNEGSKA (reference sequence). The CDR3 contains 14 residues. The CDR3 spells CSARGTGSNYGYTF. DNA for the CDR3: TGCAGTGCTAGAGGGACAGGCTCTAACTATGGCTACACCTTC.

This rearrangement joins TRBV4-3 to TRBJ2-2; possibly TRBD1 for D (6 bases). The CDR3 contains 17 residues. The V gene lost 0 bases and the J gene lost 4 bases, with 15 bases spanning the gap. The germline V gene encodes CDR1 LGHNA and CDR2 YSLEER. The CDR3 here is CASSQDHPAGVTGELFF. The CDR3 nucleotides are TGCGCCAGCAGCCAAGATCACCCGGCAGGGGTCACCGGGGAGCTGTTTTTT.

This clonotype was counted at least ten times. CDR3 DNA: TGTGCCAGTACCACCAGACAGGGGGCTTGGGCCGGGGAGCTGTTTTTT. It encodes CASTTRQGAWAGELFF. V usage is TRBV19 and J usage is TRBJ2-2; 10 bases are a match to TRBD1. Germline-derived CDR1 and CDR2 are LNHDA and SQIVND (reference sequence). The length of the CDR3 is 16 residues. The V segment lost 7 bases and the J segment 6 bases; nucleotides outside the gene matches: 11.

As to this clonotype: This likely comes from a read error, as the CDR3 has no conserved phenylalanine or tryptophan at its end. No DNA is shown, since the ends of the CDR3 on it are uncertain; the CDR3 is the one TCRdb lists. This sequence joins TRBV11-3 and TRBJ2-6; TRBD2, the D gene given by the table, was not confirmed from the DNA. The CDR3 is made up of 8 amino acids, end residues included. CDR1 is SGHNT and CDR2 is YENEEA in the germline V gene. CDR3: CASSLKRV.

J is TRBJ2-1 and V is TRBV24-1; 8 bases fit TRBD2. Unmatched junction bases numbered 3, after V lost 3 bases and J lost 0 bases. Germline CDR1 KGHDR, CDR2 SFDVKD. This CDR3 spans 16 amino acids. The chain's CDR3 is CATSDPAGGSYNEQFF. The CDR3 DNA follows: TGTGCCACCAGTGATCCGGCGGGAGGCTCCTACAATGAGCAGTTCTTC.

As for this clonotype: This may be a read error, as it is one base from a much larger clone. This chain connects TRBV3-1 to TRBJ1-3; D unresolved. Germline V CDR1 and CDR2: LGHDT, YNNKEL (reference sequence). The length of the CDR3 is 14 residues. The CDR3 DNA reads TGTGCCAGCAGCTTAGGGTTCTCTGGAAGCACCATATATTTT. Amino acids: CASSLGFSGSTIYF. Variable domain in full (rest from reference TRBV3-1 and TRBJ1-3): DTAVSQTPKYLVTQMGNDKSIKCEQNLGHDTMYWYKQDSKKFLKIMFSYNNKELIINETVPNRFSPKSPDKAHLNLHINSLELGDSAVYFCASSLGFSGSTIYFGEGSWLTVV.

In regard to this clonotype: This may be a read error, as it is one base from a much larger clone. V is TRBV9 and J is TRBJ2-2; D gene unclear. CDR1 and CDR2 (germline): SGDLS, YYNGEE. The CDR3 runs to 11 residues. Trimming pared 3 bases from V and 6 bases from J, leaving 3 bases between. The CDR3 reads CASSAAGELFF. The CDR3 DNA reads TGTGCCAGCAGCGCGGCCGGGGAGCTGTTTTTT.

This clonotype is a singleton in its sample. The chain carries TRBV25-1 and TRBJ1-2; D possibly corresponds to TRBD1 (5 bases). Germline V CDR1 and CDR2: MGHDK, SYGVNS. This CDR3 comprises 14 residues. V was pared by 2 bases and J by 4 bases, with 11 bases between. The chain's CDR3 is CASSEPGRLYGYTF. DNA for the CDR3: TGTGCCAGCAGTGAACCGGGACGGCTCTATGGCTACACCTTC.

The chain couples TRBV24-1 to TRBJ1-5; 7 bases fit TRBD1. The germline gives CDR1 KGHDR, CDR2 SFDVKD. The CDR3 runs 15 residues. V dropped 3 bases and J dropped 3; count of bases not matched to a gene: 4. In nucleotides, the CDR3 is TGTGCCACCAGTGATACTACAGGGGCCAATCAGCCCCAGCATTTT. This translates into CATSDTTGANQPQHF.

V and J are TRBV20-1 and TRBJ2-7, with 11 nucleotides matching TRBD1. This CDR3 is 17 amino acids long. The V segment lost 2 bases and the J segment 4 bases; nucleotides outside the gene matches: 13. Germline loops: CDR1 DFQATT, CDR2 SNEGSKA (reference sequence). CDR3 coding DNA: TGCAGTGCTAGAAAGGTCAAGGGGACAGGGGGGAGTTACGAGCAGTACTTC. Protein: CSARKVKGTGGSYEQYF.

In regard to this clonotype: This is likely a read error, given that the CDR3 carries no conserved phenylalanine or tryptophan at its end. The V gene is TRBV25-1, the J gene TRBJ2-7; D could derive from TRBD1 or TRBD2 (5 bases each). Germline CDR1 is MGHDK and CDR2 is SYGVNS. The length of the CDR3 is 14 residues. The V end lost 8 bases, the J end lost 0 bases, and 14 bases lay between the germline ends. The CDR3 region is CASAGTGTSYEQYL. For the CDR3, the DNA is TGTGCCAGCGCCGGGACGGGGACCTCCTACGAGCAGTACCTC.

This clonotype was counted many times. This sequence joins TRBV29-1 and TRBJ1-1, with no clear D. Germline V CDR1 and CDR2: SQVTM, ANQGSEA. This CDR3 contains 12 residues. Trimming pared 6 bases from V and 1 base from J, leaving 9 bases between. The CDR3 DNA sequence: TGCAGCGTCCGGGCCCGGAACACTGAAGCTTTCTTT. This gives the protein CSVRARNTEAFF. The variable domain in full, with the rest retrieved from reference TRBV29-1 and TRBJ1-1, is SAVISQKPSRDICQRGTSLTIQCQVDSQVTMMFWYRQQPGQSLTLIATANQGSEATYESGFVIDKFPISRPNLTFSTLTVSNMSPEDSSIYLCSVRARNTEAFFGQGTRLTVV.

The chain combines TRBV24-1 with TRBJ2-3; 16 positions agree with TRBD2. CDR3 length: 16 amino acids. The trim removed 5 bases at V and 4 bases at J, leaving 2 bases unmatched. The V gene's germline CDR1 is KGHDR and CDR2 SFDVKD. This CDR3 is CATSGGTSGGADTQYF. The CDR3 coding sequence is TGTGCCACCAGTGGCGGGACTAGCGGGGGGGCAGATACGCAGTATTTT.

The chain links TRBV24-1 to TRBJ2-3; no firm D call. The CDR3 loop spans 15 amino acids. The V gene's germline CDR1 is KGHDR and CDR2 SFDVKD. Trimming took off 10 bases at V and 1 base at J, with 17 bases between the two ends. CDR3 residues: CATGGPETRTDTQYF. The CDR3 DNA sequence: TGTGCCACGGGTGGACCAGAAACACGCACAGATACGCAGTATTTT.

This clonotype appeared many times. The chain links TRBV13 to TRBJ2-7, with 7 bases aligning to TRBD1. V lost 6 bases, J lost 0 bases, and 5 bases stayed unmatched. Germline V lookup: CDR1 PRHDT, CDR2 FYEKMQ (reference sequence). The CDR3 spans 14 residues. In DNA, the CDR3 is TGTGCCAGCAGGAACAGGGGACGCTCCTACGAGCAGTACTTC. Its translation: CASRNRGRSYEQYF.

This clonotype occurred many times. This chain connects TRBV7-9 to TRBJ1-2, with D unclear. CDR3 length: 15 residues. V was clipped by 1 base and J by 4 bases, with 13 bases between them. Germline V gene sequence: CDR1 SEHNR, CDR2 FQNEAQ (reference sequence). CDR3 region: CASSLDNARFYGYTF. CDR3 coding DNA: TGTGCCAGCAGCTTAGACAACGCGCGATTCTATGGCTACACCTTC. The whole variable domain, remainder taken from reference TRBV7-9 and TRBJ1-2, is DTGVSQNPRHKITKRGQNVTFRCDPISEHNRLYWYRQTLGQGPEFLTYFQNEAQLEKSRLLSDRFSAERPKGSFSTLEIQRTEQGDSAMYLCASSLDNARFYGYTFGSGTRLTVV.

The table lists this clonotype with many counts. This sequence joins TRBV28 and TRBJ1-2; a possible D gene is TRBD1 (5 bases). V lost 4 bases and J lost 2, with 8 bases in between. The CDR3 spans 13 residues. Germline V gene lookup returns CDR1 MDHEN and CDR2 SYDVKM. The CDR3 reads CASSSGQNYGYTF. The CDR3 nucleotides are TGTGCCAGCAGTTCGGGGCAAAACTATGGCTACACCTTC.

This chain links TRBV6-6 with TRBJ1-1; the match to TRBD1 covers 7 bases. The V gene end was trimmed by 0 bases and the J gene end by 10 bases; junction bases not matched to a gene: 11. Germline V gives CDR1 MNHNY, CDR2 SVGAGI (reference sequence). This CDR3 is 15 amino acids long. The CDR3 DNA sequence: TGTGCCAGCAGTTACTCGGGGCAGGGGGTGTTACGAGCTTTCTTT. Protein sequence: CASSYSGQGVLRAFF.

This clonotype was detected a few times. The V gene is TRBV15, the J gene TRBJ1-5; D unresolved. In germline, CDR1 is LNHNV, CDR2 YYDKDF (reference sequence). This CDR3 has 13 amino acids. V lost 4 bases and J lost 4, with 8 bases in between. As DNA, the CDR3 is TGTGCCACCAGCACACAACAGAATCAGCCCCAGCATTTT. Translating gives CATSTQQNQPQHF.

This chain joins TRBV6-5 and TRBJ2-3; tentatively, D is TRBD2 (6 bases). Germline CDR1 MNHEY, CDR2 SVGAGI. The CDR3 totals 16 residues. Trimming cost V 3 bases and J 4 bases, with 17 bases left between them. CDR3 protein: CASSYTVVAGSDTQYF. CDR3 nucleotides: TGTGCCAGCAGTTATACGGTTGTGGCGGGGTCAGATACGCAGTATTTT.

The chain links TRBV7-2 to TRBJ1-6; D is uncertain. The CDR3 covers 13 residues. Germline V gene data show CDR1 as SGHTA and CDR2 as FQGNSA. Trimming cost V 3 bases and J 8 bases, with 8 bases left between them. The CDR3 nucleotides read TGTGCCAGCAGCTTCCAGTTTGATTCACCCCTCCACTTT. It is translated as CASSFQFDSPLHF.

The chain couples TRBV5-1 to TRBJ2-7, with TRBD2 matching 10 bases. Germline-derived CDR1 and CDR2 are SGHRS and YFSETQ. The CDR3 runs to 15 residues. Unmatched junction bases numbered 4, after V lost 0 bases and J lost 4 bases. The CDR3 loop reads CASSLGVAGGYEQYV. CDR3 DNA: TGCGCCAGCAGCTTGGGGGTAGCGGGAGGTTACGAGCAGTACGTC.

This chain links TRBV6-5 with TRBJ1-1; unclear D gene. Germline V gives CDR1 MNHEY, CDR2 SVGAGI. The CDR3 spans 15 residues. The V and J ends lost 0 bases and 1 base respectively, with 9 bases between them. The CDR3 protein is CASSYSGMTNTEAFF. The CDR3 DNA follows: TGTGCCAGCAGTTACTCGGGGATGACGAACACTGAAGCTTTCTTT.

This clonotype appeared many times. The rearrangement uses TRBV5-5 and TRBJ2-5; D is possibly TRBD1 (6 bases). Germline assignment: CDR1 SGHKS and CDR2 YYEKEE (reference sequence). Trimming stripped 4 bases from V and 2 bases from J, with 6 bases between. This CDR3 has 12 residues. The CDR3: CASSQGQETQYF. The CDR3 nucleotides are TGTGCCAGCAGCCAGGGGCAAGAGACCCAGTACTTC.

Many counts were recorded for this clonotype. The chain links TRBV12-3 or TRBV12-4 to TRBJ2-1; TRBD2 matches at 7 bases. CDR3 length: 15 residues. The V and J ends lost 7 bases and 5 bases, in that order; junction bases with no gene match: 11. The CDR3 DNA reads as TGTGCCAGCACCCCAGGGAGGGGATGGAACAATGAGCAGTTCTTC. This codes for CASTPGRGWNNEQFF.

The chain links TRBV12-3 or TRBV12-4 to TRBJ2-7; D is unclear. V was pared by 3 bases and J by 2 bases, with 8 bases between. CDR3 length: 13 amino acids. The CDR3 DNA reads as TGTGCCAGCAGTTTTGAGTTCCCCTACGAGCAGTACTTC. It is translated as CASSFEFPYEQYF.